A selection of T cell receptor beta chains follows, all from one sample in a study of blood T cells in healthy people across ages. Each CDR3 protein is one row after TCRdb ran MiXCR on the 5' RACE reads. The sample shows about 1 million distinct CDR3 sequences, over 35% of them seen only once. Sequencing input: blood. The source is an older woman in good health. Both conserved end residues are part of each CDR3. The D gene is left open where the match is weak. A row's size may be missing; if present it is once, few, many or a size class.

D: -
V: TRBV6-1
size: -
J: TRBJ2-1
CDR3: CASREGANEQFF
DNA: TGTGCCAGCAGGGAAGGGGCGAATGAGCAGTTCTTC

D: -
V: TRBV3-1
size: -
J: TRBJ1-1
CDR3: CASSQILGGGRLTEAFF
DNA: TGTGCCAGCAGCCAAATACTAGGTGGGGGCAGGCTGACTGAAGCTTTCTTT

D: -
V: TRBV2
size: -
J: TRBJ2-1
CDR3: CATGESLYNEQFF
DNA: TGTGCCACCGGGGAGTCCCTTTACAATGAGCAGTTCTTC

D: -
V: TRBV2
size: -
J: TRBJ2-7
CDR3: CASSEGPREQYF
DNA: TGTGCCAGCAGTGAGGGGCCCCGCGAGCAGTACTTC

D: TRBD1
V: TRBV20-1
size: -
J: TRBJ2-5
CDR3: CSAKTLTGGSPLEETQYF
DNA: TGCAGTGCCAAGACATTAACAGGGGGATCCCCGCTAGAGGAGACCCAGTACTTC

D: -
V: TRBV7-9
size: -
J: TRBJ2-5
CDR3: CASSSKGGGLIETQYF
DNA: TGTGCCAGCAGCTCTAAGGGAGGGGGCTTGATTGAGACCCAGTACTTC

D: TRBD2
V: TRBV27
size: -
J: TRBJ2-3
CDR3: CASTRAGAPTDTQYF
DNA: TGTGCCAGCACCCGAGCGGGGGCCCCCACAGATACGCAGTATTTT

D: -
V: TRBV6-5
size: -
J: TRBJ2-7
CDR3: CASSYSLGESQYF
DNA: TGTGCCAGCAGTTACTCGTTAGGAGAGAGCCAGTACTTC

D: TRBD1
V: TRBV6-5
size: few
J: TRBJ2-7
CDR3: CASSSRTGFREQYF
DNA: TGTGCCAGCAGTTCCCGGACAGGTTTTAGGGAGCAGTACTTC

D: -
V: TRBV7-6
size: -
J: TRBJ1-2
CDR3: CASSAGLNNYGYTF
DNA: TGTGCCAGCAGCGCCGGACTGAACAACTATGGCTACACCTTC

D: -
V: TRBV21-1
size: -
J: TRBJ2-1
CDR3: CASSKPQGAGIYNEQFF
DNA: TGTGCCAGCAGCAAACCACAGGGGGCTGGTATCTACAATGAGCAGTTCTTC

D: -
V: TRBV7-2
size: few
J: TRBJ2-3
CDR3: CASSLEVLTDTQYF
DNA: TGTGCCAGCAGCTTAGAGGTTTTGACAGATACGCAGTATTTT

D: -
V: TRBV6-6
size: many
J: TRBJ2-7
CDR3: CASSPVSTGHYEQYF
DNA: TGTGCCAGCAGTCCCGTTTCGACAGGACACTACGAGCAGTACTTC

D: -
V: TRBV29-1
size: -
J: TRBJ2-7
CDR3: CSVAGGIYNEQYF
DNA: TGCAGCGTAGCAGGGGGGATCTACAATGAGCAGTACTTC

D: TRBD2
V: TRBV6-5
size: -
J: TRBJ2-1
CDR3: CASRRSGNRNEQFF
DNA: TGTGCCAGCAGACGTAGCGGGAATCGCAATGAGCAGTTCTTC

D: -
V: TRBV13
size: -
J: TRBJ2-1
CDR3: CASSSRLIGQFF
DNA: TGTGCCAGCAGCTCGAGACTAATAGGGCAGTTCTTC

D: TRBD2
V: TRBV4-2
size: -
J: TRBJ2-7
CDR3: CASSPGLAGPQGSYEQYF
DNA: TGTGCCAGCAGCCCGGGACTAGCGGGTCCCCAGGGTTCCTACGAGCAGTACTTC

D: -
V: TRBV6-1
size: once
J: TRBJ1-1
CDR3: CASRGGRVSFEAFF
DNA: TGTGCCAGCAGGGGGGGACGTGTGTCTTTTGAAGCTTTCTTT

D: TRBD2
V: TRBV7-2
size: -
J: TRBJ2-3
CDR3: CASSLGLWLAGGLDTDTQYF
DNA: TGTGCCAGCAGCTTAGGTCTTTGGCTAGCGGGAGGGCTTGACACAGATACGCAGTATTTT

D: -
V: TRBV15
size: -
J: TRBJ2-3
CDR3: CATSREEASRGPDTQYF
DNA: TGTGCCACCAGCAGAGAGGAAGCCTCACGGGGGCCAGATACGCAGTATTTT

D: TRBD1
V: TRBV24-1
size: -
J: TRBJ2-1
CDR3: CATSEPTGGSYNEQFF
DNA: TGTGCCACCAGTGAGCCCACAGGGGGCTCCTACAATGAGCAGTTCTTC

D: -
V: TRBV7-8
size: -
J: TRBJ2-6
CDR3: CASQQLRRVSGANVLTF
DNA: TGTGCCAGCCAACAGCTACGACGGGTCTCTGGGGCCAACGTCCTGACTTTC

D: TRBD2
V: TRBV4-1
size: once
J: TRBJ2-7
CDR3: CASSQDRLAGSGGYEQYF
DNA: TGCGCCAGCAGCCAAGATCGACTAGCGGGGAGTGGAGGCTACGAGCAGTACTTC

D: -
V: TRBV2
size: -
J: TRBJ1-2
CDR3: CASPTLGMSNYGYTF
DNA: TGTGCCAGCCCCACGTTGGGAATGTCTAACTATGGCTACACCTTC

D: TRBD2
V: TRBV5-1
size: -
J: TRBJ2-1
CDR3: CASSRGLAGADNEQFF
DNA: TGCGCCAGCAGTCGAGGACTAGCGGGAGCTGACAATGAGCAGTTCTTC

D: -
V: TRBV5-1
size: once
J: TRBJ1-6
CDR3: CASSLVVRSPLHF
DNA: TGCGCCAGCAGCTTGGTGGTACGGTCACCCCTCCACTTT